The T cell receptor (beta chain) under discussion was sequenced for a study of T cell repertoires in cytomegalovirus infection. Study overall: Used in the study were CMV epitopes, some recently identified and HLA-C-restricted, others well-studied and HLA-B-restricted. Carrying CMV and the relevant HLA type showed in public TCR beta signatures. Study-wide points: The study found HLA-C-restricted CMV-specific TCR beta clonotypes dominating the ex vivo response. The study identified carriers of CMV plus the relevant HLA from cumulative public TCR beta family frequency.

On this clonotype: Antigen unknown.

The CDR3 is 14 residues long. The germline V gene has CDR1 LNHDA and CDR2 SQIVND (reference sequence). V lost 5 bases to trimming and J lost 1 base, with 12 bases between them. TCRdb processed the reads anew with MiXCR; each CDR3 protein has one entry. The sample has 80,000 to 90,000 distinct CDR3 sequences, approximately 43% seen once. The chain recombines TRBV19 with TRBJ2-7, with TRBD2 as a possible D gene (6 bases). The sequence came from a human donor in good health (CMV status not recorded). Some clones in this sample may be carry-over from other donors' samples. The sequenced sample was CD8+ T cells from cultured PBMCs, obtained from culture after CMV antigen stimulation. The chain's CDR3 is CASSPGTQSYEQYF. CDR3 sequence (DNA): TGTGCCAGTAGTCCGGGGACTCAGTCCTACGAGCAGTACTTC.